This record looks at one T cell receptor beta chain sequence and its context. The data stem from a study of blood T cell repertoires in COVID-19. Study-wide background: The United States, Italy and Spain were the sources of the acute and convalescent COVID-19 samples. T cells, B-cell-depleted T cells, or PBMCs supplied cDNA or gDNA.

Authors' processing steps: Estimates of nucleated cell counts were drawn from the amplification of reference gene primers. Data came from immunoSEQ multiplex PCR; TCRdb stores just in-frame clones and leaves some out. V, J and clone size reflect that table, while D and trimming were determined from the DNA. The sample lists about 270,000 clones; around nine tenths were seen once. Germline V lookup: CDR1 KGHDR, CDR2 SFDVKD. CDR3 size: 18 residues. J lost 4 bases, V lost 3 bases, and 14 bases had no gene match. The specimen was peripheral blood. This TCR derives from a man aged 40-50 years with active or convalescent COVID-19. This sequence joins TRBV24-1 and TRBJ2-3; TRBD1 matches 8 bases. CDR3 nucleotides: TGTGCCACCAGTGATCCTGGACAGGGAGGAATGCGGCCAGATACGCAGTATTTT. It specifies CATSDPGQGGMRPDTQYF.